These 24 T cell receptor beta chains originate from one sample sequenced in a study of identical twins. Using its own MiXCR run on the 5' RACE reads, TCRdb lists one record per CDR3 protein. Of 1,800,000 or so distinct CDR3 sequences listed, 25% to 35% are singletons. Sequences were obtained from cord blood. All receptors come from a newborn girl in good health.

The rearrangement joins TRBV19 to TRBJ2-2, with D possibly being TRBD1 (5 bases). The CDR3 is 15 residues long. Trimming shortened V by 3 bases and J by 0 bases, and 8 bases separated the two germline ends. Germline CDR1 reads LNHDA; CDR2 reads SQIVND (reference sequence). The CDR3 DNA follows: TGTGCCAGTAGTATCTTCAGGGCGAACACCGGGGAGCTGTTTTTT. It specifies CASSIFRANTGELFF.

Only a few counts were recorded for this clonotype. The chain is built from TRBV20-1 and TRBJ1-2; D possibly corresponds to TRBD1 (5 bases). Germline CDR1 is DFQATT and CDR2 is SNEGSKA (reference sequence). This CDR3 is 13 amino acids long. With 0 bases removed from V and 5 bases from J, the gap between germline ends came to 10 bases. The CDR3 here is CSARETAAYGYTF. The CDR3 nucleotides read TGCAGTGCTAGAGAGACAGCCGCTTATGGCTACACCTTC.

The chain employs TRBV3-1 and TRBJ1-2; D possibly corresponds to TRBD1 (6 bases). V lost 1 base, J lost 7 bases, and 16 bases lay in between. The CDR3 is 15 residues long. Per germline, CDR1 LGHDT and CDR2 YNNKEL (reference sequence). CDR3 loop: CASSQAPGGIGGYTF. CDR3 sequence (DNA): TGTGCCAGCAGCCAAGCGCCGGGGGGCATCGGTGGCTACACCTTC. The entire variable domain, with the rest obtained from reference TRBV3-1 and TRBJ1-2, is as follows: DTAVSQTPKYLVTQMGNDKSIKCEQNLGHDTMYWYKQDSKKFLKIMFSYNNKELIINETVPNRFSPKSPDKAHLNLHINSLELGDSAVYFCASSQAPGGIGGYTFGSGTRLTVV.

This clonotype occurred many times. This rearrangement joins TRBV7-2 to TRBJ1-1, with unresolved D. V was cut by 5 bases and J by 0 bases, with 7 bases left in between. The CDR3 loop spans 13 amino acids. Germline-derived CDR1 and CDR2 are SGHTA and FQGNSA. The CDR3 reads CASSPGMNTEAFF. The DNA of the CDR3 is TGTGCCAGCAGCCCGGGGATGAACACTGAAGCTTTCTTT.

This chain connects TRBV19 to TRBJ1-2; TRBD1 aligns across 11 bases. The V segment lost 4 bases and the J segment 7 bases; nucleotides outside the gene matches: 11. CDR1 is LNHDA and CDR2 is SQIVND in the germline V gene (reference sequence). The CDR3 spans 16 residues. Written as DNA, the CDR3 is TGTGCCAGTAGTACTCACTCGGGACAGGGGGGTTTTGGCTACACCTTC. Its translation: CASSTHSGQGGFGYTF.

This clonotype occurred many times. The J gene is TRBJ2-5, the V gene TRBV20-1; 8 bases agree with TRBD1. Germline V gene data show CDR1 as DFQATT and CDR2 as SNEGSKA (reference sequence). V was pared by 6 bases and J by 4 bases, with 4 bases of the junction left unmatched. The CDR3 length is 12 residues. The CDR3 region has the DNA TGCAGTGCCGACGGGACAGGAGAGACCCAGTACTTC. The encoded protein is CSADGTGETQYF.

The rearrangement joins TRBV6-1 to TRBJ1-6; no clear D gene. V gave up 0 bases and J gave up 2 bases, with 11 bases separating them. Germline CDR1 reads MNHNS; CDR2 reads SASEGT. The CDR3 has 17 residues. CDR3 sequence: CASSEAGAFTYNSPLHF. In DNA, the CDR3 is TGTGCCAGCAGTGAAGCGGGAGCATTCACCTATAATTCACCCCTCCACTTT.

The chain uses TRBV20-1 and TRBJ2-7, with D possibly TRBD1 on 5 matching bases. Germline V gives CDR1 DFQATT, CDR2 SNEGSKA (reference sequence). The CDR3 covers 12 residues. Written as DNA, the CDR3 is TGCAGCGGCCACAAGACAGCCTACGAGCAGTACTTC. This encodes CSGHKTAYEQYF.

The CDR3 DNA follows: TGCAGTGCTAGAGAGTTGGGTAGCGGGAGGGCCAATGAGCAGTTCTTC. This gives the protein CSARELGSGRANEQFF. The gene calls are TRBV20-1 and TRBJ2-1; 11 bases fit TRBD2. Germline-derived CDR1 and CDR2 are DFQATT and SNEGSKA (reference sequence). This CDR3 comprises 16 residues. V trimming: 0 bases; J trimming: 6 bases; junction bases outside the gene matches: 7.

Turning to this clonotype: The junction departs from the called germline gene at one end, perhaps through a read error. This chain uses TRBV20-1 with TRBJ2-4; possibly TRBD1 for D (5 bases). The germline V gene has CDR1 DFQATT and CDR2 SNEGSKA (reference sequence). The CDR3 spans 13 residues. This chain's CDR3 is CGASPGLTNIQYF. The CDR3, as DNA: TGCGGTGCTAGTCCAGGGCTGACAAACATTCAGTACTTC.

The rearrangement uses TRBV29-1 and TRBJ1-4; D remains ambiguous. CDR1 and CDR2 (germline): SQVTM, ANQGSEA. The CDR3 runs 15 residues. Trimming cost V 6 bases and J 0 bases, with 14 bases left between them. This CDR3 reads CSVARTLATNEKLFF. CDR3 bases: TGCAGCGTCGCCCGGACGCTTGCAACTAATGAAAAACTGTTTTTT.

The chain couples TRBV20-1 to TRBJ2-4; tentatively, D is TRBD1 (6 bases). V lost 6 bases, J lost 2 bases, and 8 bases lay in between. In germline, CDR1 is DFQATT, CDR2 SNEGSKA (reference sequence). This CDR3 has 12 residues. CDR3 protein: CSAQGSKNIQYF. The CDR3 nucleotides read TGCAGTGCCCAGGGGTCCAAAAACATTCAGTACTTC.

There are a few counts of this clonotype. This chain uses TRBV20-1 with TRBJ1-1; 9 nucleotides agree with TRBD1. From germline, CDR1 is DFQATT and CDR2 SNEGSKA (reference sequence). V lost 6 bases and J lost 5; bases outside the gene matches: 7. The CDR3 spans 13 residues. The CDR3 nucleotides read TGCAGTGCGGGGACAGGGTCTAGGACTGAAGCTTTCTTT. It codes for CSAGTGSRTEAFF.

This clonotype appeared a few times. The chain carries TRBV6-6 and TRBJ1-2, with D unresolved. Looked up from germline, CDR1 is MNHNY and CDR2 is SVGAGI (reference sequence). Trimming took off 4 bases at V and 4 bases at J, with 19 bases between the two ends. This CDR3 comprises 16 residues. The DNA of the CDR3 is TGTGCCAGCAGTTTGTCTTACCGGCAGCCCGCCTATGGCTACACCTTC. This gives the protein CASSLSYRQPAYGYTF.

This clonotype has just a few counts. The chain links TRBV10-3 to TRBJ1-1, with D maybe TRBD1 (6 bases). This CDR3 region has 13 residues. V lost 7 bases and J lost 0, with 9 bases in between. CDR1 is ENHRY, CDR2 SYGVKD, per germline. The CDR3 is CAITGDMNTEAFF. As DNA, the CDR3 is TGTGCCATCACAGGGGATATGAACACTGAAGCTTTCTTT.

This clonotype was detected a few times. One end of the junction varies from germline; a read error may be responsible. The rearrangement joins TRBV12-3 or TRBV12-4 to TRBJ2-5, with D perhaps matching TRBD1 (6 bases). CDR3 size: 14 residues. CDR3 loop: CASSLRTQGQTQYF. The CDR3 nucleotides read TGTGCCAGTAGTTTAAGGACCCAGGGGCAGACCCAGTACTTC.

The chain has TRBV15 and TRBJ2-6, with 7 bases that match TRBD1. The V gene end was trimmed by 8 bases and the J gene end by 0 bases; junction bases not matched to a gene: 7. The germline gives CDR1 LNHNV, CDR2 YYDKDF (reference sequence). The CDR3 has 16 amino acids. The CDR3 spells CATRETGSSGANVLTF. The CDR3 nucleotides are TGTGCCACCCGAGAGACAGGGTCCTCTGGGGCCAACGTCCTGACTTTC.

This sequence joins TRBV24-1 and TRBJ2-1; 12 bases are shared with TRBD2. The ends lost 5 bases at V and 5 bases at J; junction bases unmatched: 6. Per germline, CDR1 KGHDR and CDR2 SFDVKD. There are 16 residues in the CDR3. CDR3 in amino acids: CATSVLTSGSDNEQFF. In DNA form, the CDR3 reads TGTGCCACCAGTGTCCTGACTAGCGGGAGCGACAATGAGCAGTTCTTC.

This clonotype was detected only once. A much larger clonotype is one base distant, so this may be a read error. The rearrangement joins TRBV12-3 or TRBV12-4 to TRBJ2-4, with no clear D. The V end lost 8 bases, the J end lost 3 bases, and 14 bases lay between the germline ends. The CDR3 is 14 residues long. The CDR3, as DNA: TGTGCCAGCGGCCCCCCTGACAACAAAAACATTCAGTACTTC. Translation: CASGPPDNKNIQYF.

V gene TRBV5-1 combines with J gene TRBJ2-3; D is unresolved. The germline V gene encodes CDR1 SGHRS and CDR2 YFSETQ. The CDR3 sequence is 15 residues long. With 3 bases removed from V and 0 bases from J, the gap between germline ends came to 11 bases. The CDR3 spells CASSWILPSTDTQYF. The DNA for the CDR3 is TGCGCCAGCAGCTGGATACTACCTAGCACAGATACGCAGTATTTT.

The chain couples TRBV18 to TRBJ2-7; D remains ambiguous. This CDR3 has 14 residues. CDR1 is KGHSH and CDR2 is LQKENI in the germline V gene. The ends were cut back, 1 base at V and 2 bases at J, with 9 bases in the middle. This CDR3 is CASSPLGFAYEQYF. The CDR3 DNA sequence: TGTGCCAGCTCACCACTTGGCTTCGCCTACGAGCAGTACTTC.

The J gene is TRBJ2-3, the V gene TRBV5-5, with a possible D match to TRBD1 (6 bases). Trimming shortened V by 0 bases and J by 1 base, and 12 bases separated the two germline ends. There are 16 residues in the CDR3. Per germline, CDR1 SGHKS and CDR2 YYEKEE (reference sequence). The CDR3 is CASSLGRGRGTDTQYF. In nucleotides, the CDR3 is TGTGCCAGCAGCTTGGGCAGGGGTCGAGGCACAGATACGCAGTATTTT.

The chain recombines TRBV5-1 with TRBJ2-1, with TRBD2 matching over 9 bases. The CDR3 sequence is 14 residues long. CDR1 and CDR2 from the germline V gene are SGHRS and YFSETQ. With V trimmed by 2 bases and J by 8 bases, 5 bases remained unmatched. Written as DNA, the CDR3 is TGCGCCAGCAGCTTTAGCGGGAGAGACGATGAGCAGTTCTTC. Translated: CASSFSGRDDEQFF. The whole variable domain, remainder taken from reference TRBV5-1 and TRBJ2-1, is KAGVTQTPRYLIKTRGQQVTLSCSPISGHRSVSWYQQTPGQGLQFLFEYFSETQRNKGNFPGRFSGRQFSNSRSEMNVSTLELGDSALYLCASSFSGRDDEQFFGPGTRLTVL.

The genes are TRBV20-1 and TRBJ1-2; D is perhaps TRBD1 (6 bases). The CDR3 is 16 amino acids. Trimming pared 1 base from V and 2 bases from J, leaving 17 bases between. Germline-derived CDR1 and CDR2 are DFQATT and SNEGSKA (reference sequence). DNA of the CDR3: TGCAGTGCTAGAGGACGGGGGGGGCCCCGCAACTATGGCTACACCTTC. This sequence encodes CSARGRGGPRNYGYTF.